A single sample gave rise to the 25 T cell receptor beta chains below, sequenced in a study of early T cells in non-severe SARS-CoV-2 infection. TCRdb used MiXCR to reprocess the 5' RACE reads, holding one entry per CDR3 protein. The sample yields tens of thousands of distinct CDR3 sequences, over 12% seen once. Material: whole blood. These receptors all come from an adult who was a healthcare worker with PCR-confirmed SARS-CoV-2 infection or an uninfected control (not recorded which).

There are a few counts of this clonotype. V usage is TRBV19 and J usage is TRBJ2-2, with TRBD2 matching over 7 bases. In germline, CDR1 is LNHDA, CDR2 SQIVND (reference sequence). The CDR3 is made up of 13 amino acids. CDR3 sequence: CAIGTTNTGELFF. CDR3 sequence (DNA): TGTGCTATCGGGACTACCAACACCGGGGAGCTGTTTTTT.

The count of this clonotype is one. The chain is built from TRBV29-1 and TRBJ2-1; 7 bases agree with TRBD2. The J segment lost 3 bases and the V segment lost 4 bases, leaving 3 bases of the junction unmatched. The CDR3 is 13 amino acids. Per the germline V gene, CDR1 is SQVTM and CDR2 is ANQGSEA. Here the CDR3 reads CSVGTSVYNEQFF. CDR3 coding DNA: TGCAGCGTTGGTACTAGCGTCTACAATGAGCAGTTCTTC.

A few counts support this clonotype. The chain has TRBV12-1 and TRBJ2-3. TRBV12-1 is a listed pseudogene. This CDR3 region has 11 residues. The DNA of the CDR3 is TGTGCCGGAAGGGAAACAGATACGCAGTATTTT. It yields the protein CAGRETDTQYF.

The chain recombines TRBV3-1 with TRBJ1-6, with D hard to call. V lost 3 bases, J lost 10 bases, and 13 bases lay in between. The CDR3 extends over 14 amino acids. Germline lookup yields CDR1 LGHDT and CDR2 YNNKEL (reference sequence). The CDR3 DNA sequence: TGTGCCAGCAGCCATGGGCAATCTGAGTCACCCCTCCACTTT. It is translated as CASSHGQSESPLHF.

This clonotype was observed many times. The V call is TRBV7-2, the J call TRBJ1-6; 10 bases fit TRBD1. V lost 6 bases, J lost 9 bases, and 8 bases stayed unmatched. Germline V gene data show CDR1 as SGHTA and CDR2 as FQGNSA. The length of the CDR3 is 15 residues. The CDR3 region is CASRKGTGVISPLHF. The CDR3, as DNA: TGTGCCAGCAGGAAGGGGACAGGGGTTATTTCACCCCTCCACTTT. The full variable domain, its missing parts supplied by reference TRBV7-2 and TRBJ1-6, is GAGVSQSPSNKVTEKGKDVELRCDPISGHTALYWYRQSLGQGLEFLIYFQGNSAPDKSGLPSDRFSAERTGGSVSTLTIQRTQQEDSAVYLCASRKGTGVISPLHFGNGTRLTVT.

This clonotype was detected only a few times. The rearrangement joins TRBV4-1 to TRBJ2-3; possible D gene TRBD1, 6 bases. The CDR3 is made up of 15 amino acids. The germline CDR1 and CDR2 sequences are MGHRA and YSYEKL. The V and J ends lost 5 bases and 0 bases respectively, with 12 bases between them. The CDR3 is CASSYGQTSTDTQYF. In nucleotides, the CDR3 is TGCGCCAGCAGCTACGGACAGACTAGCACAGATACGCAGTATTTT.

This clonotype was detected ten times or more. CDR3 protein: CASSQEQWAGTGELFF. As DNA, the CDR3 is TGTGCCAGCAGCCAAGAGCAGTGGGCCGGCACCGGGGAGCTGTTTTTT. This chain links TRBV4-2 with TRBJ2-2; D is unresolved. The CDR3 is 16 amino acids. Deletions cut 0 bases from V and 4 bases from J, with 12 bases between. Germline V gives CDR1 LGHNA, CDR2 YNFKEQ.

CDR3 in amino acids: CASSQVTDSNYGYTF. CDR3 nucleotides: TGTGCCAGCAGCCAGGTGACAGATTCTAACTATGGCTACACCTTC. The chain uses TRBV7-9 and TRBJ1-2; TRBD1 is a possible D gene (5 bases). Germline V gene data show CDR1 as SEHNR and CDR2 as FQNEAQ (reference sequence). Trimming took off 5 bases at V and 0 bases at J, with 13 bases between the two ends. The CDR3 runs 15 residues.

In its sample, this clonotype was seen a few times. CDR3 loop: CASGPGQGYNEQFF. CDR3 coding DNA: TGTGCTAGTGGTCCCGGACAGGGGTACAATGAGCAGTTCTTC. The gene calls are TRBV12-5 and TRBJ2-1; TRBD1 matches at 9 bases. The CDR3 consists of 14 residues. Unmatched junction bases numbered 3, after V lost 5 bases and J lost 4 bases. The germline V gene has CDR1 LGHNT and CDR2 FRNRAP.

A few counts support this clonotype. The chain has TRBV24-1 and TRBJ2-5, with D possibly matching TRBD1 (6 bases). CDR3 length: 15 amino acids. Germline V gives CDR1 KGHDR, CDR2 SFDVKD. With 4 bases removed from V and 5 bases from J, the gap between germline ends came to 16 bases. The CDR3 DNA is TGTGCCACCAGTGACTCAAGCGCCAGGGGTGAGACCCAGTACTTC. It codes for CATSDSSARGETQYF.

This clonotype was picked up a small number of times. V is TRBV3-1 and J is TRBJ1-2; 10 bases are a match to TRBD1. Losses at the gene ends were 3 bases for V and 7 bases for J; bases not matched to a gene: 5. From germline, CDR1 is LGHDT and CDR2 YNNKEL (reference sequence). The CDR3 spans 14 residues. The CDR3: CASSHLGQGLGYTF. The CDR3 bases are TGTGCCAGCAGCCATCTGGGACAGGGGCTTGGCTACACCTTC.

V gene TRBV30 combines with J gene TRBJ2-5; D call uncertain. The germline V gene encodes CDR1 GTSNPN and CDR2 SVGIG (reference sequence). CDR3 size: 11 residues. Trimming removed 3 bases at V and 5 bases at J, with 7 bases between. As DNA, the CDR3 is TGTGCCTGGAGCCTGAGCGAGACCCAGTACTTC. Protein: CAWSLSETQYF.

This clonotype occurred a few times. The CDR3 sequence: CSASMYTGELFF. Here the CDR3 DNA reads TGCAGTGCTAGTATGTACACCGGGGAGCTGTTTTTT. The V gene is TRBV20-1, the J gene TRBJ2-2; D not certain. Germline CDR1 and CDR2: DFQATT and SNEGSKA (reference sequence). The CDR3 consists of 12 residues. The ends were cut back, 3 bases at V and 3 bases at J, with 5 bases in the middle.

There are a few counts of this clonotype. The chain is built from TRBV12-5 and TRBJ2-5, with D perhaps TRBD1 or TRBD2 (5 bases each). Germline CDR1 is LGHNT and CDR2 is FRNRAP. CDR3 length equals 13 residues. V was shortened by 6 bases and J by 5 bases, with 13 bases between the two germline ends. The CDR3 reads CASGTGAAETQYF. In DNA, the CDR3 is TGTGCTAGTGGGACCGGGGCAGCGGAGACCCAGTACTTC.

This clonotype occurred a few times. The chain joins TRBV2 to TRBJ2-3; TRBD1 matches 12 bases. The CDR3 has 19 amino acids. V was clipped by 6 bases and J by 5 bases; unmatched bases: 18. CDR1 and CDR2 (germline): SNHLY, FYNNEI. The CDR3 reads CASRPGQGASPGREDTQYF. CDR3 DNA sequence: TGTGCCAGCAGACCGGGACAGGGGGCCTCCCCGGGGCGCGAAGATACGCAGTATTTT.

This clonotype appeared many times. The chain joins TRBV7-8 to TRBJ2-1; D possibly corresponds to TRBD2 (5 bases). Looked up from germline, CDR1 is SGHVS and CDR2 is FQNEAQ. The CDR3 spans 16 residues. V lost 3 bases to trimming and J lost 0 bases, with 12 bases between them. The CDR3 spells CASSFDGSLSYNEQFF. CDR3 bases: TGTGCCAGCAGCTTTGATGGGAGTCTCTCCTACAATGAGCAGTTCTTC.

J is TRBJ2-1 and V is TRBV9, with TRBD2 matching over 11 bases. This CDR3 spans 18 amino acids. Germline V lookup: CDR1 SGDLS, CDR2 YYNGEE. V was clipped by 4 bases and J by 4 bases; unmatched bases: 13. The CDR3 here is CASSTRTSGRIKYNEQFF. The CDR3, as DNA: TGTGCCAGCAGCACCCGAACTAGCGGGAGAATTAAATACAATGAGCAGTTCTTC. The full variable domain, with the rest looked up from reference TRBV9 and TRBJ2-1, is DSGVTQTPKHLITATGQRVTLRCSPRSGDLSVYWYQQSLDQGLQFLIQYYNGEERAKGNILERFSAQQFPDLHSELNLSSLELGDSALYFCASSTRTSGRIKYNEQFFGPGTRLTVL.

This rearrangement joins TRBV7-3 to TRBJ2-5; D remains ambiguous. The germline V gene has CDR1 SGHTA and CDR2 FQGTGA. V dropped 1 base and J dropped 5 bases, with 11 bases sitting between them. There are 14 residues in the CDR3. The CDR3 spells CASSLKAGIETQYF. CDR3 bases: TGTGCCAGCAGCTTAAAGGCAGGCATCGAGACCCAGTACTTC.

This clonotype was seen a few times. As DNA, the CDR3 is TGTGCCAGCAGGGGCCGGAGGGACCCAGATACGCAGTATTTT. This gives the protein CASRGRRDPDTQYF. This sequence joins TRBV7-8 and TRBJ2-3, with D possibly being TRBD2 (6 bases). Deletions cut 6 bases from V and 4 bases from J, with 14 bases between. CDR3 length equals 14 residues. Germline V gene lookup returns CDR1 SGHVS and CDR2 FQNEAQ.

This clonotype was recorded many times. CDR3 DNA: TGTGCCAGCAGCCCAACAGGGGACGAGCAGTTCTTC. It yields the protein CASSPTGDEQFF. V gene TRBV7-6 combines with J gene TRBJ2-1; TRBD1 agrees at 7 bases. CDR1 and CDR2 from the germline V gene are SGHVS and FNYEAQ. With 5 bases clipped from V and 10 bases from J, the junction kept 5 bases outside the gene matches. This CDR3 comprises 12 residues.

This clonotype occurred many times. The chain joins TRBV2 to TRBJ2-3, with D tentatively TRBD1 (5 bases). CDR1 and CDR2 from the germline V gene are SNHLY and FYNNEI. Between the trimmed V and J ends, which lost 7 bases and 2 bases, there was a span of 13 bases. This CDR3 has 14 amino acids. The CDR3 here is CASTVQGSTDTQYF. The CDR3 DNA is TGTGCCAGCACGGTGCAGGGTTCCACAGATACGCAGTATTTT.

This chain links TRBV21-1 with TRBJ2-3; the table assigns TRBD1, which was not confirmed against the DNA. TRBV21-1 is designated a pseudogene. CDR3 size: 14 residues. The CDR3 DNA reads as TGTGCCAGCAGCAAGGCGGAGGGGACAGATACGCAGTATTTT. This encodes CASSKAEGTDTQYF.

This clonotype was seen only a few times. J is TRBJ2-7 and V is TRBV9; no clear D. V was clipped by 2 bases and J by 3 bases, with 9 bases between them. Germline V gene lookup returns CDR1 SGDLS and CDR2 YYNGEE. This CDR3 region has 13 residues. The CDR3 DNA follows: TGTGCCAGCAGCGTCGCCCCTAACTACGAGCAGTACTTC. Translating it yields CASSVAPNYEQYF.

A remark on this clonotype: With a much larger clone just one base away, this may be a read error. V is TRBV19 and J is TRBJ1-3; D is unclear. V was clipped by 4 bases and J by 0 bases, with 10 bases between them. The germline V gene has CDR1 LNHDA and CDR2 SQIVND (reference sequence). This CDR3 has 15 residues. As DNA, the CDR3 is TGTGCCAGTAGTAATACAGAGGTCTCTGGAAACACCATATATTTT. It specifies CASSNTEVSGNTIYF.

The chain's CDR3 is CASSSFGSVSEETQYF. The CDR3 DNA follows: TGTGCCAGCAGTTCATTTGGGAGTGTGTCTGAAGAGACCCAGTACTTC. The V and J genes are TRBV28 and TRBJ2-5; tentative D call: TRBD2 (5 bases). Trimming pared 4 bases from V and 3 bases from J, leaving 18 bases between. The CDR3 runs to 16 residues. Germline V lookup: CDR1 MDHEN, CDR2 SYDVKM.